This T cell receptor (beta chain) came from a study of CD4+ T cells in melanoma. Per the germline V gene, CDR1 is SGHAT and CDR2 is FQDESV (reference sequence). The CDR3 runs to 15 residues. V trimming: 1 base; J trimming: 3 bases; junction bases outside the gene matches: 5. This clone was recorded once. This table comes from immunoSEQ multiplex PCR, and its TCRdb copy is limited to in-frame clones, with some not included. The table includes fewer than 150,000 clones, 85% to 95% detected once. The clonotype originates from a human donor with melanoma. This chain links TRBV11-1 with TRBJ2-7; 8 bases match TRBD1. The CDR3 loop is CASSLGWTGNYEQYF. The CDR3 DNA reads TGTGCCAGCAGCTTAGGTTGGACAGGGAACTACGAGCAGTACTTC. Full variable domain (missing parts from reference TRBV11-1 and TRBJ2-7): EAEVAQSPRYKITEKSQAVAFWCDPISGHATLYWYRQILGQGPELLVQFQDESVVDDSQLPKDRFSAERLKGVDSTLKIQPAELGDSAMYLCASSLGWTGNYEQYFGPGTRLTVT.